This TCR beta chain was sequenced for a study of T-cell reconstitution after alpha-beta-depleted transplantation in children. Remarks on this clonotype: Its target is unknown.

Findings of the study overall: T-cell numbers and diversity, one year after transplant, stemmed largely from T cells that were newly produced. There were reportedly several hundred expanded graft clones from which alpha-beta T cells came about two months after transplant.

Unique molecular identifiers were used in preparing the TCRbeta library. TCRdb processed the PCR reads anew with MiXCR; each CDR3 protein has one entry. The sample yields a few hundred thousand distinct CDR3 sequences, over 20% seen once. CDR3 length: 15 amino acids. The V end lost 1 base, the J end lost 1 base, and 8 bases lay between the germline ends. The origin of this receptor is a boy younger than two with Wiskott-Aldrich syndrome, due to receive a stem cell transplant. Source: PBMCs, taken before TCRalphabeta/CD19-depleted stem cell transplant. V gene TRBV12-3 or TRBV12-4 combines with J gene TRBJ1-3; D not resolved. The CDR3 reads CASSLDRLSGNTIYF. For the CDR3, the DNA is TGTGCCAGCAGTTTAGACCGTCTGTCTGGAAACACCATATATTTT.